These T cell receptor beta chains were read from a single sample in a study of spatial heterogeneity in lung cancer. TCRdb used MiXCR to reprocess the 5' RACE reads, holding one entry per CDR3 protein. The data show about 3,000 distinct CDR3 sequences, around 6.3% seen once. This specimen consisted of lung tumor tissue, obtained at surgery. The receptors come from a male donor with early-stage non-small cell lung cancer. The CDR3 runs from the conserved cysteine through the conserved F or W. The D gene is left open where the match is weak. Expanded clones are given a class, and other clones once, few, many or no size at all.

>TRBJ2-7|TRBD1|TRBV20-1|many
TGCAGTGCTGAACGGACAGGGGGCCCCTACGAGCAGTACTTC
CSAERTGGPYEQYF
>TRBJ1-2|-|TRBV21-1|many
TGTGCCAGCAGCCCACGGTTGGGACAGATTCCTAACTATGGCTACACCTTC
CASSPRLGQIPNYGYTF
>TRBJ2-1|TRBD2|TRBV24-1|medium-sized
TGTGCCACCAGTGACCCCGGACTAGCGGGAGGGCCACGGGAGCAGTTCTTC
CATSDPGLAGGPREQFF
>TRBJ1-1|-|TRBV2|few
TGTGCCAGCAGTGCTACTCGGAACACTGAAGCTTTCTTT
CASSATRNTEAFF
>TRBJ2-1|-|TRBV11-3|-
TGTGCCAGCTTTGATAATAATGAGCACTTCTTC
CASFDNNEHFF
>TRBJ2-1|TRBD2|TRBV20-1|medium-sized
TGCAGTGCTAGAGGGCTAGCGGGAAGCTCCTACAATGAGCAGTTCTTC
CSARGLAGSSYNEQFF
>TRBJ2-5|TRBD2|TRBV6-1|-
TGTGCCAGCGGGAGAAGACTAGCCACGTCGGAGACCCAGTACTTC
CASGRRLATSETQYF
>TRBJ2-7|-|TRBV9|medium-sized
TGTGCCAGCAGCGTAGAGTGGACGAACTACGAGCAGTACTTC
CASSVEWTNYEQYF
>TRBJ2-7|-|TRBV11-2|medium-sized
TGTGCCAGCAGCTTAGAGCGGGGCCCCTCCTACGAGCAGTACTTC
CASSLERGPSYEQYF
>TRBJ2-3|TRBD2|TRBV7-2|medium-sized
TGTGCCAGCAGCCAGACTAGCGGGAGGGCCCTCTTTACAGATACGCAGTATTTT
CASSQTSGRALFTDTQYF
>TRBJ2-2|-|TRBV6-5|-
TGTGCCAGCAGGCGAGAGCGACTGGAGAACACCGGGGAGCTGTTTTTT
CASRRERLENTGELFF
>TRBJ1-6|-|TRBV2|many
TGTGCCAGCAAACCCTTTGGGGAGGGGAAAGGTTCACCCCTCCACTTT
CASKPFGEGKGSPLHF
>TRBJ2-3|TRBD2|TRBV2|few
TGTGCCAGCAGTAAAGGGACTAGCGGGGGGCTAATCACAGATACGCAGTATTTT
CASSKGTSGGLITDTQYF
>TRBJ1-1|-|TRBV27|many
TGTGCCAGCAGTTTCGGCCGGTCTGAAGCTTTCTTT
CASSFGRSEAFF
>TRBJ2-7|-|TRBV7-9|many
TGTGCCAGCAGCTCCGGACAGTGGGACCCTTACGAGCAGTACTTC
CASSSGQWDPYEQYF
>TRBJ1-4|-|TRBV9|medium-sized
TGTGCCAGCAGCGTAGAGGACAGCGGGGTCTCTGTGGAGGAAAAACTGTTTTTT
CASSVEDSGVSVEEKLFF
>TRBJ2-5|-|TRBV5-6|-
TGTGCCAGCAGCTTGTTGGCTAGGGGGCAAGAGACCCAGTACTTC
CASSLLARGQETQYF
>TRBJ2-4|-|TRBV5-1|many
TGCGCCAGCAGCTTGGCGGGCCTCGGGGTGGGCAAAAACATTCAGTACTTC
CASSLAGLGVGKNIQYF
>TRBJ1-1|-|TRBV10-1|-
TGCGCCAGCAGTGATACCGGGACAAGGGCCGAAGCTTTCTTT
CASSDTGTRAEAFF
>TRBJ2-7|TRBD2|TRBV27|-
TGTGCCAGTGCTAGCGGGACCACCTACGAGCAGTACTTC
CASASGTTYEQYF
>TRBJ2-7|TRBD1|TRBV7-9|medium-sized
TGTGCCAGCAGCTTACAGGGGGCAGGGGAGCAGTACTTC
CASSLQGAGEQYF
>TRBJ2-7|-|TRBV6-5|medium-sized
TGTGCCAGCTCCCGGGCCTCGCCCTCCTACGAGCAGTACTTC
CASSRASPSYEQYF
>TRBJ2-3|-|TRBV7-9|medium-sized
TGTGCCAGCAGCTTGGGCGGGATGGATACGCAGTATTTT
CASSLGGMDTQYF
>TRBJ2-5|TRBD2|TRBV7-9|medium-sized
TGTGCCAGCAGCTTTATTTCTAGCGGGAGGGTCCAATACTTC
CASSFISSGRVQYF